A selection of T cell receptor beta chains follows, all from one sample in a study of T-cell memory formation after mild COVID-19. One entry per CDR3 protein, called by TCRdb with MiXCR from the 5' RACE reads. The repertoire holds just over 400,000 distinct CDR3 sequences, with 20% to 30% as singletons. The specimen sequenced was PBMCs or a T cell subset sorted from them (not recorded which). The receptors were sampled from an adult woman who had mild COVID-19 (a few samples of this study predate the infection). Cell type and time point are not known. Both conserved end residues are part of each CDR3. D genes are given only for firm matches. The size entry is marked missing in some rows and otherwise reads once, few, many or a size class.

J gene | D gene | clone size | V gene | CDR3 protein | CDR3 DNA
TRBJ2-7 | . | many | TRBV29-1 | CSVRTVYEQYF | TGCAGCGTACGGACAGTCTACGAGCAGTACTTC
TRBJ2-3 | TRBD2 | few | TRBV11-2 | CASSPRLAGVVDTQYF | TGTGCCAGCAGCCCCCGACTAGCGGGAGTGGTAGATACGCAGTATTTT
TRBJ1-3 | . | . | TRBV6-5 | CASSYGSWGSGNTIYF | TGTGCCAGCAGTTACGGTTCATGGGGCTCTGGAAACACCATATATTTT
TRBJ2-6 | . | once | TRBV6-1 | CASSVNPGGANVLTF | TGTGCCAGCAGTGTTAACCCTGGTGGGGCCAACGTCCTGACTTTC
TRBJ2-7 | . | . | TRBV18 | CASSKGNEQYF | TGTGCCAGCTCAAAGGGGAACGAGCAGTACTTC
TRBJ2-2 | . | many | TRBV12-3/TRBV12-4 | CASSFSGELFF | TGTGCCAGCAGTTTTAGCGGGGAGCTGTTTTTT
TRBJ2-7 | . | many | TRBV29-1 | CSVLGASSYEQYF | TGCAGCGTCCTCGGGGCGTCCTCCTACGAGCAGTACTTC
TRBJ2-5 | . | few | TRBV5-1 | CASSPAGSGGETQYF | TGCGCCAGCAGCCCTGCAGGGTCCGGAGGTGAGACCCAGTACTTC
TRBJ2-4 | TRBD1 | few | TRBV5-6 | CASSPGQGLSIQYF | TGTGCCAGCAGCCCGGGACAGGGTTTAAGCATTCAGTACTTC
TRBJ2-5 | . | . | TRBV12-3/TRBV12-4 | CASTLGGQETQYF | TGTGCCAGCACCTTGGGGGGACAAGAGACCCAGTACTTC
TRBJ2-7 | . | many | TRBV27 | CASSLTSLSGYEQYF | TGTGCCAGCAGTTTAACCAGCCTAAGTGGTTACGAGCAGTACTTC
TRBJ1-4 | TRBD1 | . | TRBV15 | CATSPGQQTPTNEKLFF | TGTGCCACCAGTCCGGGACAGCAAACACCAACTAATGAAAAACTGTTTTTT
TRBJ2-4 | . | few | TRBV30 | CASSGGPGNIQYF | TGTGCCTCGTCCGGGGGCCCGGGGAACATTCAGTACTTC
TRBJ2-5 | TRBD2 | . | TRBV25-1 | CASSDIRLAGSGTQYF | TGTGCCAGCAGTGACATTCGTCTAGCGGGGTCTGGGACCCAGTACTTC
TRBJ1-1 | . | few | TRBV20-1 | CSARVGLSPEAFF | TGCAGTGCTAGAGTTGGCCTGAGTCCAGAAGCTTTCTTT
TRBJ1-4 | . | . | TRBV25-1 | CASSPTGTLTNEKLFF | TGTGCCAGCAGTCCCACCGGGACACTAACTAATGAAAAACTGTTTTTT
TRBJ2-1 | . | few | TRBV5-1 | CASSSEGSYNEQFF | TGCGCCAGCAGCTCGGAGGGGAGCTACAATGAGCAGTTCTTC
TRBJ1-4 | TRBD1 | . | TRBV6-5 | CASRGTGTGNEKLFF | TGTGCCAGCAGGGGTACCGGGACAGGGAATGAAAAACTGTTTTTT
TRBJ2-6 | TRBD1 | few | TRBV20-1 | CSASQGAGANVLTF | TGCAGTGCTAGTCAGGGGGCTGGGGCCAACGTCCTGACTTTC
TRBJ1-1 | . | many | TRBV10-3 | CAISESVGRGNTEAFF | TGTGCCATCAGTGAGTCGGTAGGACGAGGTAACACTGAAGCTTTCTTT
TRBJ1-2 | . | . | TRBV6-2/TRBV6-3 | CASSSKTGNYGYTF | TGTGCCAGCAGTTCCAAGACAGGCAACTATGGCTACACCTTC
TRBJ2-7 | . | . | TRBV24-1 | CATSRGGEQYF | TGTGCCACCAGTCGGGGAGGCGAGCAGTACTTC
TRBJ2-1 | TRBD2 | few | TRBV6-2/TRBV6-3 | CASSESAGVDEQFF | TGTGCCAGCAGTGAATCAGCGGGAGTAGATGAGCAGTTCTTC
TRBJ2-3 | . | . | TRBV19 | CASTQAGWSTDTQYF | TGTGCCAGTACCCAGGCAGGGTGGAGCACAGATACGCAGTATTTT
TRBJ2-1 | . | . | TRBV9 | CASSVVGGEYNEQFF | TGTGCCAGCAGCGTAGTAGGAGGAGAGTACAATGAGCAGTTCTTC
TRBJ2-7 | . | . | TRBV7-9 | CASSLDGAPLLEQYF | TGTGCCAGCAGCTTGGACGGAGCACCTCTACTCGAGCAGTACTTC
TRBJ2-7 | TRBD2 | few | TRBV19 | CASRASGRHSYEQYF | TGTGCCAGTAGGGCTAGCGGGAGGCACTCCTACGAGCAGTACTTC
TRBJ1-5 | . | . | TRBV29-1 | CSARDSQGPQHF | TGCAGCGCCCGGGACTCCCAGGGGCCCCAGCATTTT
TRBJ2-5 | . | . | TRBV7-8 | CASSPIERYQETQYF | TGTGCCAGCAGCCCCATTGAGCGGTACCAAGAGACCCAGTACTTC
TRBJ1-2 | . | . | TRBV7-8 | CASRRGTASGYTF | TGTGCCAGCAGAAGAGGGACTGCCTCGGGCTACACCTTC
TRBJ2-1 | . | many | TRBV5-1 | CASSLDGSSHNEQFF | TGCGCCAGCAGCTTGGACGGGAGCAGTCACAATGAGCAGTTCTTC
TRBJ2-3 | . | . | TRBV5-1 | CASSALLGDTQYF | TGCGCCAGCAGCGCCCTCCTTGGGGATACGCAGTATTTT
TRBJ1-1 | TRBD1 | . | TRBV7-2 | CASSLRQGARGTEAFF | TGTGCCAGCAGCTTACGACAGGGGGCGAGGGGCACTGAAGCTTTCTTT
TRBJ2-2 | . | . | TRBV4-3 | CASSHQHDRNTVELFF | TGCGCCAGCAGCCACCAGCACGACAGGAACACCGTGGAGCTGTTTTTT
TRBJ1-1 | . | . | TRBV24-1 | CATSDPQNTEAFF | TGTGCCACCAGTGATCCTCAGAACACTGAAGCTTTCTTT
TRBJ2-5 | . | . | TRBV20-1 | CSAEPTEYQETQYF | TGCAGTGCCGAACCGACGGAGTACCAAGAGACCCAGTACTTC
TRBJ1-2 | TRBD1 | . | TRBV9 | CASSVGDRDRGRYGYTF | TGTGCCAGCAGCGTAGGGGACCGGGACAGGGGACGCTATGGCTACACCTTC
TRBJ2-1 | TRBD2 | . | TRBV9 | CASSLIAGGSYNEQFF | TGTGCCAGCAGCCTTATCGCGGGAGGCTCCTACAATGAGCAGTTCTTC
TRBJ1-1 | . | . | TRBV7-9 | CASSLVGGGNTEAFF | TGTGCCAGCAGCTTAGTGGGTGGGGGGAACACTGAAGCTTTCTTT
TRBJ2-2 | TRBD1 | many | TRBV18 | CASSPTGANTGELFF | TGTGCCAGCTCACCTACAGGGGCGAACACCGGGGAGCTGTTTTTT
TRBJ2-1 | . | few | TRBV20-1 | CSARGPDWRGGGYNEQFF | TGCAGTGCTAGAGGACCTGACTGGCGGGGAGGGGGGTACAATGAGCAGTTCTTC
TRBJ2-7 | . | few | TRBV5-1 | CASSSSDGQNLSF | TGCGCCAGCAGTTCTAGCGATGGACAGAACTTGTCCTTC
TRBJ1-5 | . | few | TRBV5-5 | CASSLTSWGSSSNQPQHF | TGTGCCAGCAGCTTGACCTCTTGGGGGAGCTCCAGCAATCAGCCCCAGCATTTT
TRBJ1-1 | . | . | TRBV3-1 | CASSQMENTEAFF | TGTGCCAGCAGCCAAATGGAGAACACTGAAGCTTTCTTT
TRBJ2-7 | . | . | TRBV6-2/TRBV6-3 | CASSYSGSDGSYEQYF | TGTGCCAGCAGTTACTCGGGCTCGGACGGCTCCTACGAGCAGTACTTC
TRBJ2-7 | . | few | TRBV20-1 | CSARYGVYEQYF | TGCAGTGCTAGATACGGGGTCTACGAGCAGTACTTC
TRBJ2-1 | . | . | TRBV29-1 | CSVEDRGSRSGNEQFF | TGCAGCGTTGAAGATCGGGGGTCTCGATCGGGGAATGAGCAGTTCTTC
TRBJ1-5 | TRBD1 | . | TRBV20-1 | CSAQQGEGSNQPQHF | TGCAGTGCACAACAGGGGGAAGGGAGCAATCAGCCCCAGCATTTT
TRBJ2-3 | TRBD1 | . | TRBV5-5 | CASSTWTGMTDTQYF | TGTGCCAGCAGCACCTGGACAGGGATGACAGATACGCAGTATTTT
TRBJ2-5 | TRBD2 | . | TRBV24-1 | CATSARPSRAGAAETQYF | TGTGCCACCAGTGCCCGCCCGAGTAGGGCGGGAGCGGCAGAGACCCAGTACTTC
TRBJ1-2 | TRBD1 | few | TRBV7-8 | CASSTDFGTGNYGYTF | TGTGCCAGCAGCACAGATTTCGGGACAGGGAACTATGGCTACACCTTC
TRBJ2-7 | TRBD2 | few | TRBV4-3 | CASSQSSGVITYEQYF | TGCGCCAGCAGCCAATCTAGCGGCGTCATAACCTACGAGCAGTACTTC